This TCR beta chain was captured by sequencing in a study of T-cell reconstitution after alpha-beta-depleted transplantation in children. V gave up 6 bases and J gave up 5 bases, with 16 bases separating them. The CDR3 spans 14 residues. Preparation of the TCRbeta library involved a method that used unique molecular identifiers. TCRdb called the PCR reads again in MiXCR, with one record for every CDR3 protein. Seen here are roughly 400,000 distinct CDR3 sequences, around 21% observed once, and the top ten hold 3.8%. This clonotype occurred many times. The sequencing used PBMCs from the stem cell graft donor, collected from the stem cell graft. This chain links TRBV12-3 or TRBV12-4 with TRBJ2-5; D perhaps matches TRBD2 (6 bases). This TCR came from a human donor who donated a stem cell graft to a child with acute myeloid leukemia. CDR3 DNA sequence: TGTGCCAGCAGACAAAAAGCGGGCGTCGAGACCCAGTACTTC. Translation gives CASRQKAGVETQYF.